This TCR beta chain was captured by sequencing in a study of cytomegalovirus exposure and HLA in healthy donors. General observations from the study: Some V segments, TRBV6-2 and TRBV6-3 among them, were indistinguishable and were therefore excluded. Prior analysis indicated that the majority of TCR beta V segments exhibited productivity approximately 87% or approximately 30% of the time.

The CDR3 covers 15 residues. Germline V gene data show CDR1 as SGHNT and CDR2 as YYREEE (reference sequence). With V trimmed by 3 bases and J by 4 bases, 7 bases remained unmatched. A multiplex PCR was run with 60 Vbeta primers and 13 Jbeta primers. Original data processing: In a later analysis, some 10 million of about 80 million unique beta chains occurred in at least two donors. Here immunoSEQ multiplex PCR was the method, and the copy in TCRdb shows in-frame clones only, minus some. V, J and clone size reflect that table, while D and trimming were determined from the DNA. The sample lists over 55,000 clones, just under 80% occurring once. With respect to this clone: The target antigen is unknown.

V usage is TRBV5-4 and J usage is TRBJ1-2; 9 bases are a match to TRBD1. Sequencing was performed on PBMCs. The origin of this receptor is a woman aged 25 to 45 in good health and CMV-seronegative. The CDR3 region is CASSWGQGNSYGYTF. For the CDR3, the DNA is TGTGCCAGCAGCTGGGGACAGGGCAATTCCTATGGCTACACCTTC.